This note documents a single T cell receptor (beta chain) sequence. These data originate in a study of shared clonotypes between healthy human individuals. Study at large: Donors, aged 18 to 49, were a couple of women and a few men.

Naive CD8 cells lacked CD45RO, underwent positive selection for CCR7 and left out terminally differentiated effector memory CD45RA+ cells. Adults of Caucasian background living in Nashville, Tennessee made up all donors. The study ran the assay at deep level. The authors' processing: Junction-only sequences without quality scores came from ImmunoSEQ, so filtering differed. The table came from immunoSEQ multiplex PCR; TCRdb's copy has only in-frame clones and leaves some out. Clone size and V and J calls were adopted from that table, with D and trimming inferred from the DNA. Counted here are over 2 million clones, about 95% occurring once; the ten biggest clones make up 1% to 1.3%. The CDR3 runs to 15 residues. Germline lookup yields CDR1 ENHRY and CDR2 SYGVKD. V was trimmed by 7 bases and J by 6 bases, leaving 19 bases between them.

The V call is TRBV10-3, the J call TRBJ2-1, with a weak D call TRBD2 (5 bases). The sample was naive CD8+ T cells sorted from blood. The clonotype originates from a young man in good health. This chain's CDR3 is CAITSLDLLFNEQFF. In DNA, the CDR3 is TGTGCCATCACTAGTCTGGACTTGCTCTTCAATGAGCAGTTCTTC.